Included here is one T cell receptor beta chain sequence, with context. Its antigen is not identified. This entry comes from a study of blood T cells in healthy people across ages. Findings and limits, study-wide: More naive CD4+ cells and higher diversity marked long-lived donors relative to aged donors.

With a J-beta primer mix and a sample-barcoded 5' primer, a second PCR ran roughly 6 to 11 cycles. TCRdb used MiXCR to reprocess the 5' RACE reads, holding one entry per CDR3 protein. The sample gives about 1,600,000 distinct CDR3 sequences, roughly 40% of which show up once; 7.9% is in the top ten. The total RNA that was extracted per sample amounted to at least 6 micrograms. This clonotype originated in a woman aged 18-30 years in good health. Input material: blood.

CDR3 coding DNA: TGTGCCAGCAGCCAAGTGAATGGGGAGCTGTTTTTT. Its protein is CASSQVNGELFF. This sequence joins TRBV4-2 and TRBJ2-2; D is unresolved. The CDR3 spans 12 residues. Per germline, CDR1 LGHNA and CDR2 YNFKEQ. Trimming cost V 1 base and J 8 bases, with 5 bases left between them.